This T cell receptor beta chain was observed in a study of T cell repertoires in cytomegalovirus infection. Whole-study findings and limits: What dominated the ex vivo response were HLA-C-restricted CMV-specific TCR beta clonotypes.

TCRdb redid the calling of the reads with MiXCR, one entry per CDR3 protein. The table has about 230,000 distinct CDR3 sequences, 20% to 25% seen once; the top ten hold 15% to 20%. This CDR3 contains 14 residues. Deletions cut 3 bases from V and 6 bases from J, with 15 bases between. This clonotype was seen at least ten times. The antigen is unknown. The sequence was collected from a human donor in good health (CMV status not recorded). Some clones in this sample may be carry-over from other donors' samples. Sequenced input: CD8+ T cells from PBMCs. The chain couples TRBV12-3 or TRBV12-4 to TRBJ2-7, with D perhaps TRBD1 (5 bases). The CDR3 protein is CASSFQGGVREQYF. CDR3 bases: TGTGCCAGCAGTTTCCAGGGTGGGGTTCGCGAGCAGTACTTC.